This T cell receptor beta chain derives from a study of cytomegalovirus exposure and HLA in healthy donors. Notes on this clone: Its antigen is unknown.

Study-wide findings and caveats: The study recorded fewer than 200 TCR beta chains that were cytomegalovirus-associated. Subsequent analysis revealed that first-cohort TCR clusters tended to co-occur in the roughly 120 validation repertoires. In vitro data verified a few CMV-associated chains as specific for CMV antigens. Most sequenced TCRs were rare (though some public TCRs occurred in many donors).

The data were produced by immunoSEQ multiplex PCR, yet TCRdb's version contains in-frame clones alone and is incomplete. In the table there are tens of thousands of clones, 90% to 95% of which are singletons. V gave up 6 bases and J gave up 9 bases; unmatched junction bases: 6. Germline V CDR1 and CDR2: LNHDA, SQIVND (reference sequence). The CDR3 is 14 amino acids. This TCR derives from a young man in good health and CMV-seropositive. The V call is TRBV19, the J call TRBJ1-6, with TRBD1 identical over 9 bases. The sequenced material came from PBMCs. The CDR3 nucleotides read TGTGCCAGTAGATCGACAGGGGGAGGTTCACCCCTCCACTTT. This gives the protein CASRSTGGGSPLHF.